These 14 T cell receptor beta chains share one sample of origin, sequenced in a study of T-cell reconstitution after alpha-beta-depleted transplantation in children. Preparation of the TCRbeta library was carried out with unique molecular identifiers. Via MiXCR, TCRdb re-called the PCR reads, giving one row per CDR3 protein. The sample includes approximately 240,000 distinct CDR3 sequences, approximately 9.7% of them seen just once. The source material was PBMCs from the stem cell graft donor, sampled from the stem cell graft. These receptor sequences come from a human donor who donated a stem cell graft to a child with SCID.

Ten or more counts support this clonotype. The chain joins TRBV20-1 to TRBJ2-1; unclear D gene. The CDR3 sequence is 15 residues long. The V and J ends lost 0 bases and 0 bases respectively, with 9 bases between them. From germline, CDR1 is DFQATT and CDR2 SNEGSKA (reference sequence). The CDR3 sequence: CSARDPGNSYNEQFF. CDR3 DNA: TGCAGTGCTAGAGATCCCGGCAACTCCTACAATGAGCAGTTCTTC.

This clonotype was seen at least ten times. V and J are TRBV5-1 and TRBJ2-3; 10 bases are a match to TRBD2. V gave up 2 bases and J gave up 5 bases; unmatched junction bases: 8. Germline CDR1 and CDR2: SGHRS and YFSETQ. The CDR3 has 16 amino acids. CDR3 nucleotide sequence: TGCGCCAGCAGCTTACTGAGCGGGGGGGCCAGAGATACGCAGTATTTT. Amino acid sequence: CASSLLSGGARDTQYF.

This clonotype was observed many times. The chain uses TRBV11-1 and TRBJ1-1; TRBD1 might be the D (5 bases). The CDR3 contains 14 residues. CDR1 is SGHAT, CDR2 FQDESV, per germline (reference sequence). Trimming took off 3 bases at V and 6 bases at J, with 14 bases between the two ends. CDR3 in amino acids: CASSLRPGLPEAFF. Written as DNA, the CDR3 is TGTGCCAGCAGCTTGCGCCCAGGGCTCCCTGAAGCTTTCTTT.

As concerns this clonotype: A much larger clone lies a single base off, so this may be a read error. The conserved phenylalanine or tryptophan normally closing the CDR3 is absent here, so this likely arose from a read error. The V gene is TRBV7-2, the J gene TRBJ2-5; TRBD1 matches 7 bases. The germline V gene has CDR1 SGHTA and CDR2 FQGNSA. The ends lost 2 bases at V and 5 bases at J; junction bases unmatched: 5. The CDR3 is made up of 14 amino acids. The CDR3 DNA follows: TGTGCCAGCAGCTTAAACAGGGGTTTGGAGACCCAGTACTCC. Translated: CASSLNRGLETQYS.

This clonotype was picked up many times. Germline is not matched at one junction end, which may reflect a read error. The chain is built from TRBV5-6 and TRBJ2-1, with TRBD2 matching 9 bases. There are 15 residues in the CDR3. Germline values: CDR1 SGHDT, CDR2 YYEEEE. Here the CDR3 DNA reads TGTGCCAGCAGCTTCATTAGGAGCGGGGGGTACGGTAGGGTCTTC. Its protein product is CASSFIRSGGYGRVF.

The chain couples TRBV20-1 to TRBJ2-1; no reliable D call. CDR1 DFQATT and CDR2 SNEGSKA come from the germline V gene (reference sequence). The CDR3 has 12 amino acids. V lost 2 bases and J lost 9, with 11 bases in between. The CDR3 bases are TGCAGTGCTAGAACCCCAGGTGGTGAGCAGTTCTTC. The encoded protein is CSARTPGGEQFF.

This clonotype has at least ten counts. The genes are TRBV20-1 and TRBJ1-5; 9 nucleotides align to TRBD1. CDR1 is DFQATT and CDR2 is SNEGSKA in the germline V gene (reference sequence). CDR3 size: 15 residues. With 3 bases clipped from V and 7 bases from J, the junction kept 10 bases outside the gene matches. This CDR3 reads CSASPKGTGIQPQHF. The CDR3 region has the DNA TGCAGTGCTAGCCCCAAGGGGACAGGGATCCAGCCCCAGCATTTT.

In regard to this clonotype: This may be a read error, as it is one base from a much larger clone. V gene TRBV7-8 combines with J gene TRBJ2-1; D not resolved. CDR1 SGHVS and CDR2 FQNEAQ come from the germline V gene. The CDR3 length is 15 residues. The CDR3 loop is CATSLEPTSYNEQFF. In DNA, the CDR3 is TGTGCCACCAGCTTAGAGCCGACTTCCTACAATGAGCAGTTCTTC.

This clonotype was detected ten times or more. This rearrangement joins TRBV3-1 to TRBJ1-6; possibly TRBD1 for D (6 bases). V was pared by 9 bases and J by 10 bases, with 19 bases between. The CDR3 covers 14 residues. The germline gives CDR1 LGHDT, CDR2 YNNKEL (reference sequence). Here the CDR3 reads CASKPEGDDSPLHF. In DNA, the CDR3 is TGTGCCAGTAAGCCGGAGGGGGACGACTCACCCCTCCACTTT.

In this sample, this clonotype turned up many times. The chain combines TRBV12-3 or TRBV12-4 with TRBJ2-7; 8 positions agree with TRBD2. J lost 3 bases, V lost 7 bases, and 5 bases had no gene match. The CDR3 contains 13 residues. The CDR3: CASTRAGVYEQYF. The CDR3 DNA reads as TGTGCCAGCACTCGAGCGGGGGTCTACGAGCAGTACTTC.

In its sample, this clonotype was seen many times. The rearrangement uses TRBV12-3 or TRBV12-4 and TRBJ2-2, with 9 bases fitting TRBD1. This CDR3 region has 14 residues. The V segment lost 6 bases and the J segment 6 bases; nucleotides outside the gene matches: 5. The CDR3 sequence is CASRRTGDAGELFF. The CDR3 DNA sequence: TGTGCCAGCAGGAGGACAGGGGACGCCGGGGAGCTGTTTTTT.

This clonotype was counted at least ten times. The chain links TRBV20-1 to TRBJ2-1; TRBD2 matches at 11 bases. J gave up 0 bases and V 5 bases, and 9 bases lay outside the gene matches. The germline gives CDR1 DFQATT, CDR2 SNEGSKA (reference sequence). The CDR3 runs 17 residues. CDR3 sequence (DNA): TGCAGTGCTCCTACAGGACTAGCGGGCAGCTCCTACAATGAGCAGTTCTTC. Residues: CSAPTGLAGSSYNEQFF.

This clonotype was detected many times. The chain combines TRBV3-1 with TRBJ2-1; D ambiguous. CDR1 and CDR2 from the germline V gene are LGHDT and YNNKEL (reference sequence). This CDR3 has 14 amino acids. V was pared by 1 base and J by 9 bases, with 13 bases between. CDR3 in DNA: TGTGCCAGCAGCCAAGTGCTGGTAGATGGTGAGCAGTTCTTC. Its translation is CASSQVLVDGEQFF.

This clonotype was recorded at least ten times. This chain joins TRBV5-1 and TRBJ2-2; no definite D call. The CDR3 extends over 15 amino acids. Trimming shortened V by 6 bases and J by 1 base, and 13 bases separated the two germline ends. Germline CDR1 is SGHRS and CDR2 is YFSETQ. Here the CDR3 reads CASMGSDGNTGELFF. The CDR3, as DNA: TGCGCCAGCATGGGCTCGGACGGGAACACCGGGGAGCTGTTTTTT.